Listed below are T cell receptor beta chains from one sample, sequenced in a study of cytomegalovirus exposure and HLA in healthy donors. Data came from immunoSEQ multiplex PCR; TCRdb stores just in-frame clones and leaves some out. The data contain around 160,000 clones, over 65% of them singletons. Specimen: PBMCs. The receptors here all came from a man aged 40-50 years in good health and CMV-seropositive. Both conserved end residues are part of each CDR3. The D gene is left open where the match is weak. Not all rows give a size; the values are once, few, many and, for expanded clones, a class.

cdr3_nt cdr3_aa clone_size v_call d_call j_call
TGTGCCAGCAGTCCCCGAGGGACTAGCGGGAGAAATTATGAGCAGTTCTTC CASSPRGTSGRNYEQFF NA TRBV27 TRBD2 TRBJ2-1
TGCGCCAGCAGCCAGACCGGGACTTTTTTAGATACGCAGTATTTT CASSQTGTFLDTQYF once TRBV4-1 NA TRBJ2-3
TGTGCCAGCAGCGTCACAGGGGGACAAGAGACCCAGTACTTC CASSVTGGQETQYF NA TRBV7-3 TRBD1 TRBJ2-5
TGTGCCAGCAGTCCGGGACAGGGGGCGCACATTCAGTACTTC CASSPGQGAHIQYF NA TRBV27 TRBD1 TRBJ2-4
TGTGCCAGCAGTTTTAACAGGGGGCTCGACGAGCAGTACTTC CASSFNRGLDEQYF NA TRBV27 TRBD1 TRBJ2-7
TGTGCCTGTATTCTAGCGGGAAACGAGCAGTACTTC CACILAGNEQYF NA TRBV30 TRBD2 TRBJ2-7
TGTGCCAGCAGCTTACATAGCGGGGGAGACTACGAGCAGTACTTC CASSLHSGGDYEQYF NA TRBV7-3 TRBD2 TRBJ2-7
TGTGCCAGCAGTTACGCAGGAGGGGGCGCAAACTATGGCTACACCTTC CASSYAGGGANYGYTF NA TRBV6-6 TRBD1 TRBJ1-2
TGCAGCTTCTGGCGGACTAGCGGGAGAGGCGAGCAGTTCTTC CSFWRTSGRGEQFF NA TRBV29-1 TRBD2 TRBJ2-1
TGCGCCAGCAGCTTGGTGTCAGGGGGCCAAGAGACCCAGTACTTC CASSLVSGGQETQYF NA TRBV5-1 TRBD1 TRBJ2-5
TGCGCCAGCAGCATGGCCGTGGGGGGGGAAGAGCTGTTTTTT CASSMAVGGEELFF NA TRBV5-1 TRBD2 TRBJ2-2
TGTGCCAGCAGTTACTCCCCTAGCGGGGCTTACAATGAGCAGTTCTTC CASSYSPSGAYNEQFF NA TRBV6-5 TRBD2 TRBJ2-1
TGTGCCAGCAGCTTGGACCCCACGGTGGGCACAGATACGCAGTATTTT CASSLDPTVGTDTQYF few TRBV5-4 NA TRBJ2-3
TGTGCCAGCAGCCTCCGGGACAGGACCACCGGGGAGCTGTTTTTT CASSLRDRTTGELFF NA TRBV7-9 TRBD1 TRBJ2-2
TGTGCCAGCAGCTTAAGGGGGAACACTGAAGCTTTCTTT CASSLRGNTEAFF NA TRBV5-8 NA TRBJ1-1
TGTGCCAGCAGCTTAGTGAAGGCCGACTTAGCGGGGAGTAGCGCAGATACGCAGTATTTT CASSLVKADLAGSSADTQYF NA TRBV7-3 TRBD2 TRBJ2-3
TGCGCCAGCAGCTTGGGGTTGGGGAGACTTACCTACGAGCAGTACTTC CASSLGLGRLTYEQYF NA TRBV5-1 NA TRBJ2-7
TGTGCCAGCAGCTCAGGGACAAGGTTGGAGCAGTACTTC CASSSGTRLEQYF once TRBV7-2 NA TRBJ2-7
TGCGCCAGCAGCTTGGTAGGGCGGGAGATTGCGAATGAGCAGTTCTTC CASSLVGREIANEQFF NA TRBV5-1 TRBD2 TRBJ2-1
TGTGCCAGTAGTATAGGGGACAGGGAGCAGTTCTTC CASSIGDREQFF NA TRBV19 TRBD1 TRBJ2-1
TGTGCCAGCAGCGTGGGACTAGCGGGAGCTGGGTACAATGAGCAGTTCTTC CASSVGLAGAGYNEQFF NA TRBV7-3 TRBD2 TRBJ2-1
TGTGCCAGCAGCCAAGGTTACAGGGGGACAGATACGCAGTATTTT CASSQGYRGTDTQYF few TRBV14 TRBD1 TRBJ2-3
TGTGCCAGCAGTTTTAGGACTCACGTCGGCGAGCAGTTCTTC CASSFRTHVGEQFF once TRBV27 NA TRBJ2-1
TGTGCCTGGAGTGTTAGGGGCACAGGGAGCAGTGCTTTCTTT CAWSVRGTGSSAFF NA TRBV30 NA TRBJ1-1
TGTGCCAGCAGCTCTCCGAGGACTAGCTATGGGGAAACCGAGCAGTACTTC CASSSPRTSYGETEQYF NA TRBV14 TRBD2 TRBJ2-7
TGTGCCTGGAGCGGGTATAGCAATCAGCCCCAGCATTTT CAWSGYSNQPQHF NA TRBV30 NA TRBJ1-5
TGTGCCAGCAGTGTAGCCCGAGCCGGGGAGCTGTTTTTT CASSVARAGELFF NA TRBV2 NA TRBJ2-2
TGTGCCAGCAGTTACTCAGCAGGTTATAATTCACCCCTCCACTTT CASSYSAGYNSPLHF NA TRBV6-5 NA TRBJ1-6
TGTGCCAGCAGTTTCTCGTCAGTGGGAGACACTGAAGCTTTCTTT CASSFSSVGDTEAFF NA TRBV27 NA TRBJ1-1
TGCGCCAGCAGCTCCCTAGGTGTGAGCACAGATACGCAGTATTTT CASSSLGVSTDTQYF NA TRBV5-1 NA TRBJ2-3
TGTGCCAGTAGCCCGACAGGGGGACAAGAGACCCAGTACTTC CASSPTGGQETQYF NA TRBV19 TRBD1 TRBJ2-5
TGTGCCTGGAGTGTCGTCGGGGGGAACACTGAAGCTTTCTTT CAWSVVGGNTEAFF NA TRBV30 NA TRBJ1-1
TGTGCCAGCAGCATACAGGGAATCAATCAGCCCCAGCATTTT CASSIQGINQPQHF NA TRBV5-6 NA TRBJ1-5
TGTGCCAGCAGTTCGACTAGCGGGAACTCCTACAATGAGCAGTTCTTC CASSSTSGNSYNEQFF NA TRBV27 TRBD2 TRBJ2-1
TGTGCCTGGAGTGCTGGAGACACAGATACGCAGTATTTT CAWSAGDTDTQYF few TRBV30 NA TRBJ2-3
TGCGCCAGCAGCCAAGATCACAGGAGCTACGAGCAGTACTTC CASSQDHRSYEQYF NA TRBV4-1 NA TRBJ2-7
TGTGCCAGCAGCCTCGGAGATTTCCCTGGAAACACCATATATTTT CASSLGDFPGNTIYF NA TRBV6-5 NA TRBJ1-3
TGTGCCAGCAGTTTATCTCCACGACAAGCGGGGAATTCACCCCTCCACTTT CASSLSPRQAGNSPLHF once TRBV27 NA TRBJ1-6
TGTGCCAGCAGCGTCAGGGCCCCCATTGACTATGGCTACACCTTC CASSVRAPIDYGYTF NA TRBV7-9 NA TRBJ1-2
TGTGCCAGCAGTGGCAGGGGTTGGGCTGGGGCCAACGTCCTGACTTTC CASSGRGWAGANVLTF NA TRBV28 NA TRBJ2-6
TGCGCCAGCAGCCAAATTCTGGGGAGTGTTAGCGCCAACGAGCAGTACTTC CASSQILGSVSANEQYF NA TRBV4-1 NA TRBJ2-7
TGTGCCAGCCGGAGGGCCTCGCGGGGGACAGATACGCAGTATTTT CASRRASRGTDTQYF NA TRBV6-5 TRBD2 TRBJ2-3
TGTGCCAGCAGCCCCAAACCCAGATCTGAAAAACTGTTTTTT CASSPKPRSEKLFF once TRBV14 NA TRBJ1-4
TGTGCCAGCAGTTTAAGACAGAAAGGTGACGGGGAGCTGTTTTTT CASSLRQKGDGELFF NA TRBV28 NA TRBJ2-2
TGTGCCAGCATGTACACAGATACGCAGTATTTT CASMYTDTQYF NA TRBV27 NA TRBJ2-3
TGTGCCAGCCGGGAGTATAGCAATCAGCCCCAGCATTTT CASREYSNQPQHF NA TRBV27 NA TRBJ1-5
TGTGCCAGTAGTGAAACGTCGTGGAGGACCAATCAGCCCCAGCATTTT CASSETSWRTNQPQHF NA TRBV19 NA TRBJ1-5
TGTGCCAGCAGCCCCGTGGCGGGATCAGATACGCAGTATTTT CASSPVAGSDTQYF NA TRBV7-3 NA TRBJ2-3
TGTGCCAGCAGCCCGCGACACTCTAGCGGGGGAGCCTCGGAGCAGTTCTTC CASSPRHSSGGASEQFF few TRBV7-3 TRBD2 TRBJ2-1
TGTGCCAGCAGCTCCGATGGACTAGCGGGCGTGTACAATGAGCAGTTCTTC CASSSDGLAGVYNEQFF NA TRBV5-4 TRBD2 TRBJ2-1
TGTGCCACCAGCACCTCTAGGAGCGGGAGGGGATCCTACGAGCAGTACTTC CATSTSRSGRGSYEQYF NA TRBV15 TRBD2 TRBJ2-7
TGTGCCAGCAGCTTAGGATCGCCCAGGGGGCAATCTGAAGCTTTCTTT CASSLGSPRGQSEAFF few TRBV13 TRBD1 TRBJ1-1
TGTGCCAGCAGTTTACAGCGGGAGAGCTACACCGGGGAGCTGTTTTTT CASSLQRESYTGELFF NA TRBV27 TRBD2 TRBJ2-2